The 10 T cell receptor beta chains below were found in one sample sequenced in a study of cytomegalovirus exposure and HLA in healthy donors. It was with 60 Vbeta and 13 Jbeta primers that the PCR ran. Here immunoSEQ multiplex PCR was the method, and the copy in TCRdb shows in-frame clones only, minus some. This sample carries some 170,000 clones, around 81% of them seen once, and the ten largest clones take just under 5%. The sequenced sample consisted of PBMCs. These receptors came from a woman aged 18-35 years in good health and CMV-seropositive.

This clone was seen a handful of times. The chain carries TRBV7-2 and TRBJ2-7; 10 bases are a match to TRBD2. The CDR3 has 15 residues. The V segment lost 1 base and the J segment 6 bases; nucleotides outside the gene matches: 6. CDR1 SGHTA and CDR2 FQGNSA come from the germline V gene. The CDR3 spells CASSLEAQRGGEQYF. The CDR3 bases are TGTGCCAGCAGCTTAGAAGCCCAGCGGGGGGGCGAGCAGTACTTC.

The chain links TRBV5-1 to TRBJ2-7, with D perhaps TRBD1 (5 bases). V lost 4 bases, J lost 4 bases, and 12 bases lay in between. CDR3 length: 13 residues. CDR1 and CDR2 from the germline V gene are SGHRS and YFSETQ. CDR3 coding DNA: TGCGCCAGCAGCGATGACAGCCTTTACGAGCAGTACTTC. Translating gives CASSDDSLYEQYF.

This clone was detected only a few times. V and J are TRBV4-1 and TRBJ2-7, with D maybe TRBD2 (5 bases). This CDR3 is built from 18 residues. In germline, CDR1 is MGHRA, CDR2 YSYEKL. The germline V and J ends were trimmed by 1 base and 0 bases, with 19 bases remaining between them. CDR3 nucleotide sequence: TGCGCCAGCAGCCAAGGTATTCTTAGGACTTCCATCTCCTACGAGCAGTACTTC. The encoded protein is CASSQGILRTSISYEQYF.

The chain links TRBV2 to TRBJ1-1; D not certain. V was clipped by 8 bases and J by 3 bases, with 16 bases between them. Germline CDR1 reads SNHLY; CDR2 reads FYNNEI. The CDR3 has 14 residues. The CDR3: CASRIERRDTEAFF. DNA of the CDR3: TGTGCCAGCCGGATAGAAAGGAGAGACACTGAAGCTTTCTTT.

The chain uses TRBV9 and TRBJ2-2, with TRBD2 identical over 9 bases. The CDR3 has 17 residues. In germline, CDR1 is SGDLS, CDR2 YYNGEE. The J segment lost 5 bases and the V segment lost 0 bases, leaving 8 bases of the junction unmatched. The CDR3 bases are TGTGCCAGCAGCGTAGAAGGCGGGGGGGCCTTAACCGGGGAGCTGTTTTTT. It yields the protein CASSVEGGGALTGELFF.

As concerns this clone: At the DNA level, this CDR3 is encoded by other sequences in the same sample as well. The V call is TRBV6-1, the J call TRBJ2-5; 7 bases are shared with TRBD2. Germline trimming cut 0 bases from V and 2 bases from J; bases unmatched to any gene: 0. This CDR3 is built from 14 residues. The germline CDR1 and CDR2 sequences are MNHNS and SASEGT. The CDR3 nucleotides read TGTGCCAGCAGTGAAGCGGGGGGGCAAGAGACCCAGTACTTC. It specifies CASSEAGGQETQYF.

V and J are TRBV12-5 and TRBJ2-5; perhaps TRBD2 as D (6 bases). The germline V and J ends were trimmed by 1 base and 0 bases, with 12 bases remaining between them. The CDR3 spans 16 residues. The germline V gene has CDR1 LGHNT and CDR2 FRNRAP. The CDR3 here is CASGLGGARDQETQYF. The CDR3 bases are TGTGCTAGTGGTTTGGGCGGGGCAAGGGACCAAGAGACCCAGTACTTC. Drawing the rest from reference TRBV12-5 and TRBJ2-5, the complete variable domain is DARVTQTPRHKVTEMGQEVTMRCQPILGHNTVFWYRQTMMQGLELLAYFRNRAPLDDSGMPKDRFSAEMPDATLATLKIQPSEPRDSAVYFCASGLGGARDQETQYFGPGTRLLVL.

The V and J genes are TRBV7-6 and TRBJ2-2; D remains unclear. The CDR3 spans 13 residues. The germline V gene encodes CDR1 SGHVS and CDR2 FNYEAQ. V was clipped by 2 bases and J by 6 bases, with 7 bases between them. DNA for the CDR3: TGTGCCAGCAGCTTAAGTCTATCCGGGGAGCTGTTTTTT. Translation gives CASSLSLSGELFF.

The gene calls are TRBV11-3 and TRBJ1-3; 8 positions match TRBD1. The germline V gene has CDR1 SGHNT and CDR2 YENEEA. The CDR3 runs to 16 residues. V shed 5 bases, J shed 4 bases, and the junction held 10 bases outside the gene matches. The CDR3 nucleotides are TGTGCCAGCAGCCGGACAGGGAGATGGTCAGGAAACACCATATATTTT. Translating it yields CASSRTGRWSGNTIYF.

Points on this clone: Compared with germline, one end of the junction differs, possibly owing to a read error. The chain combines TRBV12-5 with TRBJ2-4, with D maybe TRBD1 (6 bases). The CDR3 length is 15 residues. Germline CDR1 is LGHNT and CDR2 is FRNRAP. CDR3 in DNA: TGTGCTAGTGGTTTGGTACGGACAGCCAAAAACAGTCAGTACTTC. The encoded protein is CASGLVRTAKNSQYF.